Below, 11 T cell receptor beta chains from the same sample are listed, as sequenced in a study of OX40 agonist ivuxolimab in advanced cancers. Measured with immunoSEQ multiplex PCR; TCRdb has only the in-frame clones, and not every one. The table has 65,000 to 85,000 clones, 80% to 95% seen once. This material consisted of CD4+ or CD8+ T cells sorted from blood, taken in a trial of the OX40 agonist ivuxolimab. Source of these receptors: an adult with an advanced solid tumor such as melanoma, head and neck, liver or kidney cancer.

This clone appeared once. J is TRBJ2-6 and V is TRBV29-1; TRBD1 aligns across 9 bases. The CDR3 totals 16 residues. The junction had 8 bases not matched to a gene; V was cut back by 5 bases and J by 3 bases. The germline V gene has CDR1 SQVTM and CDR2 ANQGSEA. This CDR3 is CSVRPGQGVGANVLTF. In DNA, the CDR3 is TGCAGCGTTCGACCGGGACAGGGCGTTGGGGCCAACGTCCTGACTTTC.

This clone has a single count. CDR3 protein: CASRFIGMDNTEAFF. Written as DNA, the CDR3 is TGTGCCAGCAGGTTCATCGGAATGGATAACACTGAAGCTTTCTTT. This sequence joins TRBV28 and TRBJ1-1; D is ambiguous. The CDR3 has 15 residues. V lost 6 bases to trimming and J lost 2 bases, with 16 bases between them. CDR1 and CDR2 from the germline V gene are MDHEN and SYDVKM.

The chain employs TRBV28 and TRBJ2-2; D is possibly TRBD1 (5 bases). Germline V lookup: CDR1 MDHEN, CDR2 SYDVKM. Between the trimmed V and J ends, which lost 5 bases and 6 bases, there was a span of 13 bases. CDR3 length: 14 amino acids. The CDR3: CASSTGDSPGELFF. In DNA form, the CDR3 reads TGTGCCAGCAGTACCGGAGACAGTCCCGGGGAGCTGTTTTTT.

The V and J genes are TRBV9 and TRBJ2-7; tentatively, D is TRBD1 (6 bases). CDR3 size: 14 residues. V was shortened by 0 bases and J by 0 bases, with 7 bases between the two germline ends. Germline loops: CDR1 SGDLS, CDR2 YYNGEE. The CDR3 sequence is CASSVGTDSYEQYF. CDR3 sequence (DNA): TGTGCCAGCAGCGTAGGGACAGACTCCTACGAGCAGTACTTC.

The gene calls are TRBV13 and TRBJ1-4; D is unclear. Trimming pared 4 bases from V and 8 bases from J, leaving 11 bases between. This CDR3 has 13 amino acids. The germline gives CDR1 PRHDT, CDR2 FYEKMQ (reference sequence). The CDR3 region has the DNA TGTGCCAGCAGCTCTACCTTGAACGAAAAACTGTTTTTT. This translates into CASSSTLNEKLFF.

The chain couples TRBV7-9 to TRBJ1-4; 8 positions match TRBD1. CDR1 and CDR2 (germline): SEHNR, FQNEAQ (reference sequence). With 3 bases clipped from V and 6 bases from J, the junction kept 9 bases outside the gene matches. The CDR3 is made up of 16 amino acids. The CDR3 DNA is TGTGCCAGCAGCTTTTTAACAGGGGGTGATGATGAAAAACTGTTTTTT. It yields the protein CASSFLTGGDDEKLFF.

V usage is TRBV5-1 and J usage is TRBJ1-2; D possibly corresponds to TRBD1 (5 bases). The CDR3 is 16 residues long. Trimming left V 4 bases short and J 4 bases short, with 20 bases between. The V gene's germline CDR1 is SGHRS and CDR2 YFSETQ. CDR3 region: CASSGGDGNYIYGYTF. As DNA, the CDR3 is TGCGCCAGCAGCGGTGGGGACGGAAATTACATCTATGGCTACACCTTC.

V is TRBV18 and J is TRBJ1-2; no firm D call. V was clipped by 5 bases and J by 8 bases, with 6 bases between them. This CDR3 spans 10 amino acids. CDR1 and CDR2 (germline): KGHSH, LQKENI. The CDR3: CASSGVGYTF. Written as DNA, the CDR3 is TGTGCCAGCTCAGGGGTCGGCTACACCTTC. Using reference TRBV18 and TRBJ1-2 for the parts outside the CDR3, the full variable domain is NAGVMQNPRHLVRRRGQEARLRCSPMKGHSHVYWYRQLPEEGLKFMVYLQKENIIDESGMPKERFSAEFPKEGPSILRIQQVVRGDSAAYFCASSGVGYTFGSGTRLTVV.

The chain uses TRBV30 and TRBJ1-4; D uncertain. Germline-derived CDR1 and CDR2 are GTSNPN and SVGIG (reference sequence). Trimming stripped 0 bases from V and 5 bases from J, with 10 bases between. The CDR3 runs to 14 residues. The CDR3 region is CAWSVAGPNEKLFF. The CDR3 nucleotides read TGTGCCTGGAGTGTAGCAGGACCGAATGAAAAACTGTTTTTT.

This chain joins TRBV6-5 and TRBJ2-2; 10 nucleotides align to TRBD1. The CDR3 has 16 amino acids. Germline assignment: CDR1 MNHEY and CDR2 SVGAGI. V shed 0 bases and J 5 bases; nucleotides not matched to a gene: 3. In DNA form, the CDR3 reads TGTGCCAGCAGTTACTCTCCGGGACAGGGGACCGGGGAGCTGTTTTTT. Its translation is CASSYSPGQGTGELFF.

The chain is built from TRBV11-2 and TRBJ1-2; no clear D. This CDR3 is built from 12 residues. Looked up from germline, CDR1 is SGHAT and CDR2 is FQNNGV. The germline V and J ends were trimmed by 5 bases and 5 bases, with 9 bases remaining between them. Here the CDR3 DNA reads TGTGCCAGCAGCCCCGCGGGGTATGGCTACACCTTC. Translation gives CASSPAGYGYTF.